This note documents a single TCR beta chain sequence. This record belongs to a study of blood T cell repertoires in COVID-19. Study in general: Material from acute and convalescent COVID-19 was sourced from the United States, Italy and Spain. The analysed material was cDNA or gDNA that came from T cells, B-cell-depleted T cells, or PBMCs.

Authors' methods: From reference gene primer amplification, estimates of nucleated cell counts were derived. The data were produced by immunoSEQ multiplex PCR, yet TCRdb's version contains in-frame clones alone and is incomplete. The V and J calls and clone size were taken over from that table, and D and trimming were inferred from the DNA. The table includes about 160,000 clones, approximately 87% detected once. The TCR comes from a woman aged 70-85 years with acute or convalescent COVID-19. Sequencing input: peripheral blood.

The CDR3: CASSLTDRVSGYTF. Here the CDR3 DNA reads TGTGCCAGCAGTTTAACAGACAGGGTATCTGGCTACACCTTC. The rearrangement links TRBV28 to TRBJ1-2, with 7 bases matching TRBD1. Germline-derived CDR1 and CDR2 are MDHEN and SYDVKM. The CDR3 loop spans 14 amino acids. V was pared by 2 bases and J by 7 bases, with 7 bases of the junction left unmatched.